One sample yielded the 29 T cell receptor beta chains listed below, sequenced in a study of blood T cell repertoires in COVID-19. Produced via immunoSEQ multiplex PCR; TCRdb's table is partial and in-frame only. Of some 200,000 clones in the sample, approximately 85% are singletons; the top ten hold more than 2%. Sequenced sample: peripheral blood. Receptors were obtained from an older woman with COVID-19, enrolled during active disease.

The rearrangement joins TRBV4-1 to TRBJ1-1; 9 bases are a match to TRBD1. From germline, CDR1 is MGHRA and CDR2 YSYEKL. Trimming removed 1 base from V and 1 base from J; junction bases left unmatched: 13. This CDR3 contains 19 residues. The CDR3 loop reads CASSQVFYVGDRANTEAFF. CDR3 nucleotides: TGCGCCAGCAGCCAAGTATTTTATGTAGGGGACAGGGCGAACACTGAAGCTTTCTTT.

CDR3 amino acids: CASSIRQYGYTF. In DNA form, the CDR3 reads TGTGCCAGTAGTATCAGGCAGTATGGCTACACCTTC. The genes are TRBV19 and TRBJ1-2; D gene unclear. Germline CDR1 is LNHDA and CDR2 is SQIVND (reference sequence). V was clipped by 3 bases and J by 5 bases, with 7 bases between them. The CDR3 length is 12 residues.

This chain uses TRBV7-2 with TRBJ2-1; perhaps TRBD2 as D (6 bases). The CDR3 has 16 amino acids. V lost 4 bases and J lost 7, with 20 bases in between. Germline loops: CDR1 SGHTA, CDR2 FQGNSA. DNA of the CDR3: TGTGCCAGCAGCTCCCGGGGAGGTGACCTCCGGAATGAGCAGTTCTTC. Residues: CASSSRGGDLRNEQFF.

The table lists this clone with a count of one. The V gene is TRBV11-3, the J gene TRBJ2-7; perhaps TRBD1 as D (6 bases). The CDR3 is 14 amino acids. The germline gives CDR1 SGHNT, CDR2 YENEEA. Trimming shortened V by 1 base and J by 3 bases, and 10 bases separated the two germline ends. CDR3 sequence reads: CASSLVRGNYEQYF. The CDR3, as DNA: TGTGCCAGCAGCTTAGTCAGGGGCAACTACGAGCAGTACTTC.

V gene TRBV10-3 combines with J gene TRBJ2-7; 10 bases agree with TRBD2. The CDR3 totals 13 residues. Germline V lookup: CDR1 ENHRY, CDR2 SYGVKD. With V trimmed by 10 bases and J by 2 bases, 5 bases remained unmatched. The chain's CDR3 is CASTSGETYEQYF. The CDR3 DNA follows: TGTGCCAGCACTAGCGGGGAGACCTACGAGCAGTACTTC.

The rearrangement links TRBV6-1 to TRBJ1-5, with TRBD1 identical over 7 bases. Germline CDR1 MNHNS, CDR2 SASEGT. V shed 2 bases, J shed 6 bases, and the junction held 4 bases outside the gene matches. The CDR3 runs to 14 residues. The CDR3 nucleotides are TGTGCCAGCAGTGAAAGAACAGGGGCTCAGCCCCAGCATTTT. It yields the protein CASSERTGAQPQHF.

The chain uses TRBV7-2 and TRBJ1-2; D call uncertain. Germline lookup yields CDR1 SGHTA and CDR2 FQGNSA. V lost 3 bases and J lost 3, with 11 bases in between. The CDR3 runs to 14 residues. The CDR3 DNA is TGTGCCAGCAGCTTGGGCAGATCTCACTATGGCTACACCTTC. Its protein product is CASSLGRSHYGYTF.

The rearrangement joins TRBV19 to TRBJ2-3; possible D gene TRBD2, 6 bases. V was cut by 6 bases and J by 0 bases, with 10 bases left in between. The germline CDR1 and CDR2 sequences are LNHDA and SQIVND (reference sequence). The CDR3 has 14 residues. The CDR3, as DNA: TGTGCCAGTAGGAGCGGGCAGAGCACAGATACGCAGTATTTT. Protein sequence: CASRSGQSTDTQYF.

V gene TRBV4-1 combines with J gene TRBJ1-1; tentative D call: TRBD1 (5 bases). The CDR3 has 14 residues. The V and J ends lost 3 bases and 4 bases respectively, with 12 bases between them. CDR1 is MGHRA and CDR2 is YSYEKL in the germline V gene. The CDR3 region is CASSQGRGVTEAFF. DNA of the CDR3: TGCGCCAGCAGCCAGGGACGGGGGGTCACTGAAGCTTTCTTT.

The CDR3 nucleotides read TGTGCCAGCAGCAAAGCCTCGGCCGGGCTCCCAGAGCGGCTCTTCTACGAGCAGTACTTC. This translates into CASSKASAGLPERLFYEQYF. The chain is built from TRBV21-1 and TRBJ2-7; the table assigns TRBD2, which was not confirmed against the DNA. TRBV21-1 is given as a pseudogene. The CDR3 contains 20 residues.

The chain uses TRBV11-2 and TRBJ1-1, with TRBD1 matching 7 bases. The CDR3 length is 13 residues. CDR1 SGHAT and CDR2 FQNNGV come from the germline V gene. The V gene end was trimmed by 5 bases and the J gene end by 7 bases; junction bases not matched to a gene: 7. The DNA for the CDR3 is TGTGCCAGCAGCATAAGCAGGGGGTTTGAAGCTTTCTTT. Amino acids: CASSISRGFEAFF.

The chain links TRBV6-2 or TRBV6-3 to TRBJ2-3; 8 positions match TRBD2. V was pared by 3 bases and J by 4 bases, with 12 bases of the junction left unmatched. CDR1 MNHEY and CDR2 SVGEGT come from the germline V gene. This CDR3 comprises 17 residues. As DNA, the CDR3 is TGTGCCAGCAGTTATAGGGCCAGCGGGGGTAGCCCAGATACGCAGTATTTT. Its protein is CASSYRASGGSPDTQYF.

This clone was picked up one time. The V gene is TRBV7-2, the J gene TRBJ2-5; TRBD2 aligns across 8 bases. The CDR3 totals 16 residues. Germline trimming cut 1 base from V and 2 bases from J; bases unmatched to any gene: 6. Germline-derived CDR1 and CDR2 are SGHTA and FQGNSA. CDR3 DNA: TGTGCCAGCAGCTTAGGGGGGGTAGCGGGGCAAGAGACCCAGTACTTC. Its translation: CASSLGGVAGQETQYF.

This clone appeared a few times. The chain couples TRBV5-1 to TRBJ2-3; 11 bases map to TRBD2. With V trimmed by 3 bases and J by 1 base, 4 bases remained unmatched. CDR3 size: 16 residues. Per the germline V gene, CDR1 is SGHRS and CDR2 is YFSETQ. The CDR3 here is CASSSILAGGTDTQYF. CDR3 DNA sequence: TGCGCCAGCAGCTCGATACTAGCGGGGGGCACAGATACGCAGTATTTT.

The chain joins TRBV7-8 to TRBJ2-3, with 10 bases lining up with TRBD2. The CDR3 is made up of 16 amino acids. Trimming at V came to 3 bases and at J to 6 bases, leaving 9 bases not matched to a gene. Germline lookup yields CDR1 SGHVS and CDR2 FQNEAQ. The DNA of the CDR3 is TGTGCCAGCAGCTTGGTTAGCGGGGGGACGGAGGATACGCAGTATTTT. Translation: CASSLVSGGTEDTQYF.

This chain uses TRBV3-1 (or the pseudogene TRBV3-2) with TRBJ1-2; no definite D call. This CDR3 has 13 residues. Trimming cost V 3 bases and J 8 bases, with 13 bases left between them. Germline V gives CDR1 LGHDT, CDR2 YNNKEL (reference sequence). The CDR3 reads CASSQEQAAGYTF. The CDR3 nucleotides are TGTGCCAGCAGCCAGGAACAAGCGGCCGGCTACACCTTC.

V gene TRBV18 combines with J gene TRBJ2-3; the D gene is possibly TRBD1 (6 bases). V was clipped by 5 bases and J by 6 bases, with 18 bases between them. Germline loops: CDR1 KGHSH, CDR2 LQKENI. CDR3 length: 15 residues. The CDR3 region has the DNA TGTGCCAGCTCATTACAGGGCCCGGTCGTCGATACGCAGTATTTT. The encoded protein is CASSLQGPVVDTQYF.

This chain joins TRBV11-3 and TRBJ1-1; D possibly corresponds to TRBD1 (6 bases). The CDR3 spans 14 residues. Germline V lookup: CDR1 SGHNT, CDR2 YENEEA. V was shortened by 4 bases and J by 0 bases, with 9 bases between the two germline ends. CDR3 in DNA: TGTGCCAGCAGCTACAGGGAAATGAACACTGAAGCTTTCTTT. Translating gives CASSYREMNTEAFF.

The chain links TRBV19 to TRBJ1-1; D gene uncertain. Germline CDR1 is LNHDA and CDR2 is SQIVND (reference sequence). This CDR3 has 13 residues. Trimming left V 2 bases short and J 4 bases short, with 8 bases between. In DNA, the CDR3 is TGTGCCAGTAGTATACGAGCGGGCACTGAAGCTTTCTTT. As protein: CASSIRAGTEAFF. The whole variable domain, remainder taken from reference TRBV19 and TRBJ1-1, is DGGITQSPKYLFRKEGQNVTLSCEQNLNHDAMYWYRQDPGQGLRLIYYSQIVNDFQKGDIAEGYSVSREKKESFPLTVTSAQKNPTAFYLCASSIRAGTEAFFGQGTRLTVV.

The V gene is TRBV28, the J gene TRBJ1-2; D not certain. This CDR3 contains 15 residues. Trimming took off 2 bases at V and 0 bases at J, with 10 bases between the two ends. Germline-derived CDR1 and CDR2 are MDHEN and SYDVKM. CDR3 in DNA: TGTGCCAGCAGTTTAAGGCAGGAAGCTAACTATGGCTACACCTTC. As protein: CASSLRQEANYGYTF.

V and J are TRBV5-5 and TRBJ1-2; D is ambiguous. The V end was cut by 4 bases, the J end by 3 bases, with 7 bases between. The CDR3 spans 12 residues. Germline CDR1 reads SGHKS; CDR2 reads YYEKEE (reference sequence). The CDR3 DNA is TGTGCCAGCAGCCCCCTGTACTATGGCTACACCTTC. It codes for CASSPLYYGYTF.

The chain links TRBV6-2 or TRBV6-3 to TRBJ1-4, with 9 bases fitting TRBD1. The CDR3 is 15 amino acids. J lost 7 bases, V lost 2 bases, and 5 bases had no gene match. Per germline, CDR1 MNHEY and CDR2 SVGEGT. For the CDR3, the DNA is TGTGCCAGCAGTTACGAGGGACAGGGCGGTGAAAAACTGTTTTTT. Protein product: CASSYEGQGGEKLFF.

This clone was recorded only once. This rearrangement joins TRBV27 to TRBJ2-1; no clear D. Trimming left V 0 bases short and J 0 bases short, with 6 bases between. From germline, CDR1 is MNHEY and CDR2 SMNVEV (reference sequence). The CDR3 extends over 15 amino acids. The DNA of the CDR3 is TGTGCCAGCAGTTTATCCCCGAGCTCCTACAATGAGCAGTTCTTC. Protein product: CASSLSPSSYNEQFF.

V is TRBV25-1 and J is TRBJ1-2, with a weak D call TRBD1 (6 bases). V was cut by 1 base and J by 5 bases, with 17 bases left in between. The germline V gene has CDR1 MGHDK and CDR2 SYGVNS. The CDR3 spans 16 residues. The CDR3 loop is CASSEFGQGNWYGYTF. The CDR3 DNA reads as TGTGCCAGCAGTGAATTTGGCCAGGGGAATTGGTATGGCTACACCTTC.

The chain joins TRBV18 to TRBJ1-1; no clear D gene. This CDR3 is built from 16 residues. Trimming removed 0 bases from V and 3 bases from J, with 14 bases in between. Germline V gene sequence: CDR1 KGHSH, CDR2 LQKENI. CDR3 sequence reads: CASSPPEFSVYTEAFF. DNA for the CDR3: TGTGCCAGCTCACCACCGGAGTTCTCTGTTTACACTGAAGCTTTCTTT.

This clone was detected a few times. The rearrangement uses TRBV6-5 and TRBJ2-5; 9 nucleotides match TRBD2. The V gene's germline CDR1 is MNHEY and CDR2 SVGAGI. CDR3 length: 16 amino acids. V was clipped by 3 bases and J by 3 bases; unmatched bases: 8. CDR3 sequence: CASSYFRGGAEETQYF. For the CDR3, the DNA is TGTGCCAGCAGTTATTTTCGCGGGGGGGCGGAAGAGACCCAGTACTTC.

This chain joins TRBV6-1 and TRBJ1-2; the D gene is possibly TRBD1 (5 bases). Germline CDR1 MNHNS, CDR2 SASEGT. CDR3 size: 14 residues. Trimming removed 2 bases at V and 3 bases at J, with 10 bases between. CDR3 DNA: TGTGCCAGCAGTGAAAGGGGAATGCACTATGGCTACACCTTC. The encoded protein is CASSERGMHYGYTF.

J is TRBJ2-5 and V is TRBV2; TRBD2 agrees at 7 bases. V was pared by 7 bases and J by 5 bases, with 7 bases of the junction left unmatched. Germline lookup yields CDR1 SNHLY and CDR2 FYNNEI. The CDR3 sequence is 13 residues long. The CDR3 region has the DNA TGTGCCAGCAATGGGGAGGGGAGGGAGACCCAGTACTTC. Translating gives CASNGEGRETQYF.

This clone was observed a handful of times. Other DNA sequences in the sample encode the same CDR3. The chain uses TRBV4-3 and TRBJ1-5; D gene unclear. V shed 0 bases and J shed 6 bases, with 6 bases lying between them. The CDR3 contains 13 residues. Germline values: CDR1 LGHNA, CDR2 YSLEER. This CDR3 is CASSQDRGQPQHF. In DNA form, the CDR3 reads TGCGCCAGCAGCCAAGATAGAGGTCAGCCCCAGCATTTT.